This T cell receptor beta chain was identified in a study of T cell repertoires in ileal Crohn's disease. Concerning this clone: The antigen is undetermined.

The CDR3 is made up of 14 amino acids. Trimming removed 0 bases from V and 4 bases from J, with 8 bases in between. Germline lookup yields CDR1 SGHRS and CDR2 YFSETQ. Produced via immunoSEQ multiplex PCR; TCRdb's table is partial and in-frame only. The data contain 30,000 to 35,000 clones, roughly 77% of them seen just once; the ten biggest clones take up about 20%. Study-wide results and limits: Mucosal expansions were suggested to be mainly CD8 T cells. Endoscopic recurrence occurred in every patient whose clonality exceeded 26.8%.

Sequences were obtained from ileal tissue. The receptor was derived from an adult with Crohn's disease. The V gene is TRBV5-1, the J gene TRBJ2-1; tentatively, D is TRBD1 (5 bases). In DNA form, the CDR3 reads TGCGCCAGCAGCTTGGGGGGCAGGTACAATGAGCAGTTCTTC. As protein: CASSLGGRYNEQFF.